The sequence of this TCR beta chain was determined in a study of CD8 T cells in ankylosing spondylitis. Study-wide results and limits: In ankylosing spondylitis blood, a motif of 7 to 9 highly homologous TCR beta variants appeared characteristic. Significantly higher representation of disease-linked clones was reported for matched ankylosing spondylitis synovial fluid. Disease-linked clones bore a CD8+ phenotype, appearing relatively rarely in peripheral blood.

Germline V CDR1 and CDR2: SGHRS, YFSETQ. The V gene end was trimmed by 4 bases and the J gene end by 2 bases; junction bases not matched to a gene: 6. CDR3 length equals 16 residues. MiXCR, run by TCRdb on the 5' RACE reads, gives a single entry per CDR3 protein. There are 200,000 to 300,000 distinct CDR3 sequences in the sample; about 9.1% occur only once, and under 7.5% lies in the top ten. This clonotype was observed many times. Its antigen remains unknown. The sequence was obtained from a male donor with ankylosing spondylitis or in good health (not recorded which). Sequenced: blood, either unsorted or a sorted T cell fraction (not recorded which). The rearrangement links TRBV5-1 to TRBJ2-1; 10 nucleotides align to TRBD2. In DNA, the CDR3 is TGCGCCAGCAGCCACCTAAGCGGGAGGGCCTACAATGAGCAGTTCTTC. Translated, it gives CASSHLSGRAYNEQFF.